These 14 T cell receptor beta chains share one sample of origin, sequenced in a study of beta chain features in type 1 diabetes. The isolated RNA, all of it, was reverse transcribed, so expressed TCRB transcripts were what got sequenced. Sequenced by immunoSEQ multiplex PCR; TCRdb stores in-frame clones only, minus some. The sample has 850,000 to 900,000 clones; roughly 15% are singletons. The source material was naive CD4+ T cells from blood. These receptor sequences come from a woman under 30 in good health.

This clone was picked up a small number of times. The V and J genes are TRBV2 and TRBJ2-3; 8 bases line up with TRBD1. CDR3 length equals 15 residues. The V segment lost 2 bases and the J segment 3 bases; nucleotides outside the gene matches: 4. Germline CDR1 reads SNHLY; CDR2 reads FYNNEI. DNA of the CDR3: TGTGCCAGCAGTGAATGGGGACAGGTGACAGATACGCAGTATTTT. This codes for CASSEWGQVTDTQYF.

The CDR3 is CASSLTTQTEAFF. The CDR3 nucleotides are TGTGCCAGCAGCTTAACAACACAGACTGAAGCTTTCTTT. The gene calls are TRBV7-3 and TRBJ1-1; D gene unclear. Looked up from germline, CDR1 is SGHTA and CDR2 is FQGTGA. The V end was cut by 0 bases, the J end by 5 bases, with 7 bases between. The CDR3 is made up of 13 amino acids. Full variable domain (missing parts from reference TRBV7-3 and TRBJ1-1): GAGVSQTPSNKVTEKGKYVELRCDPISGHTALYWYRQSLGQGPEFLIYFQGTGAADDSGLPNDRFFAVRPEGSVSTLKIQRTERGDSAVYLCASSLTTQTEAFFGQGTRLTVV.

The DNA for the CDR3 is TGTGCCAGCGGTCTTGGGGGACAGCCCCAGCATTTT. As protein: CASGLGGQPQHF. The chain carries TRBV28 and TRBJ1-5; possibly TRBD1 for D (5 bases). Germline V gives CDR1 MDHEN, CDR2 SYDVKM. V was cut by 8 bases and J by 7 bases, with 12 bases left in between. The CDR3 spans 12 residues.

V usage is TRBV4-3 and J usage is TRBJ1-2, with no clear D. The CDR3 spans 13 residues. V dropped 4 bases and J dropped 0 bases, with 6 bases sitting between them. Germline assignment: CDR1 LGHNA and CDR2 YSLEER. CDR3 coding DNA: TGCGCCAGCAGCCCTGCGGCTAACTATGGCTACACCTTC. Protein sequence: CASSPAANYGYTF.

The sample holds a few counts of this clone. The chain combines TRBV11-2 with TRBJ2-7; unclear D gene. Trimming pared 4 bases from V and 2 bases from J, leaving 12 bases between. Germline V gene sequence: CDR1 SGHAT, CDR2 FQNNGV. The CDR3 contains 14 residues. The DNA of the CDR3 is TGTGCCAGCAGCTCCGACCGAGGACCCTACGAGCAGTACTTC. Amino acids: CASSSDRGPYEQYF.

In nucleotides, the CDR3 is TGTGCCAGCTCACCTGGCAGGAGCTTGGAGACCCAGTACTTC. Its protein is CASSPGRSLETQYF. The rearrangement joins TRBV18 to TRBJ2-5; no firm D call. The CDR3 is made up of 14 amino acids. The V end lost 3 bases, the J end lost 5 bases, and 13 bases lay between the germline ends. Germline values: CDR1 KGHSH, CDR2 LQKENI.

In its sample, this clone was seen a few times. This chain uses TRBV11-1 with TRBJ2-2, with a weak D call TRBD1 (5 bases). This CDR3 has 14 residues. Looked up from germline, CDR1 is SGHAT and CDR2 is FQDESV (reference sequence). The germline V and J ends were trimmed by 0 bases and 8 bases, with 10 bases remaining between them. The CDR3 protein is CASSLARGKGELFF. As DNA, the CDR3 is TGTGCCAGCAGCTTAGCAAGGGGAAAGGGGGAGCTGTTTTTT.

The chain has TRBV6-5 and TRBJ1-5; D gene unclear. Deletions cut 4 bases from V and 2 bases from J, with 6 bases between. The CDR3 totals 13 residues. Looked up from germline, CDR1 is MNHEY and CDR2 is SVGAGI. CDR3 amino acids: CASSFQGNQPQHF. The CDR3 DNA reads TGTGCCAGCAGTTTTCAGGGCAATCAGCCCCAGCATTTT.

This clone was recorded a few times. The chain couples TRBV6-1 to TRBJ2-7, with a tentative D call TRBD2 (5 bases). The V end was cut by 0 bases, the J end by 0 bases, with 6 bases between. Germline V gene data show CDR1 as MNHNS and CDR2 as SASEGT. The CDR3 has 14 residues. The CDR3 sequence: CASSEALVSYEQYF. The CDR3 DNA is TGTGCCAGCAGTGAAGCACTAGTCTCCTACGAGCAGTACTTC.

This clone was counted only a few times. CDR3 protein: CASSVQGADTQYF. The CDR3 DNA reads as TGTGCCAGCAGCGTTCAGGGGGCAGATACGCAGTATTTT. V is TRBV5-4 and J is TRBJ2-3, with TRBD1 matching 7 bases. Trimming cost V 4 bases and J 4 bases; bases outside gene matches: 3. The CDR3 sequence is 13 residues long. Germline V gene lookup returns CDR1 SGHNT and CDR2 YYREEE (reference sequence).

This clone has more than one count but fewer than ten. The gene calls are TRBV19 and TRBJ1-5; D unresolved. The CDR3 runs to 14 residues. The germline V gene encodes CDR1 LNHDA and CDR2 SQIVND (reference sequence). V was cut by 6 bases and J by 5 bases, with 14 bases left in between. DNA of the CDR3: TGTGCCAGTAGCTCCTGGGAGGGTGATCAGCCCCAGCATTTT. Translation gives CASSSWEGDQPQHF.

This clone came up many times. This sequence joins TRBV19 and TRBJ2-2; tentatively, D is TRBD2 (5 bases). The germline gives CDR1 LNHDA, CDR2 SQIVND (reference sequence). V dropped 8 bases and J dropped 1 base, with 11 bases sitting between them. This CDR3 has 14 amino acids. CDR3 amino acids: CASDGGRNTGELFF. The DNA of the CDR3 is TGTGCCAGTGATGGCGGGCGGAACACCGGGGAGCTGTTTTTT.

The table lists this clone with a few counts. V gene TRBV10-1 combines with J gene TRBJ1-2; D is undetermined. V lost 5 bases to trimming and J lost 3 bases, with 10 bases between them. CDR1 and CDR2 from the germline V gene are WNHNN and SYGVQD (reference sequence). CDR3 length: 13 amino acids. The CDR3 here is CASSSSTYYGYTF. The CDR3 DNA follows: TGCGCCAGCAGTTCATCAACTTACTATGGCTACACCTTC.

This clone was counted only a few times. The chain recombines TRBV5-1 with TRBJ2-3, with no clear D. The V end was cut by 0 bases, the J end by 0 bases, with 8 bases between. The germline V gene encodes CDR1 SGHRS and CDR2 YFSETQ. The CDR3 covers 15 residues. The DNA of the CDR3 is TGCGCCAGCAGCTTGGGGGCGGCAAGCACAGATACGCAGTATTTT. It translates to CASSLGAASTDTQYF.